The 14 T cell receptor beta chains presented below share a single source sample, sequenced in a study of somatic mutations in cytotoxic T cells in rheumatoid arthritis. Repertoires were generated with immunoSEQ multiplex PCR, while TCRdb's copy carries only in-frame clones and drops some. The data hold tens of thousands of clones, with less than 85% observed a single time. Sequenced: CD8+ T cells sorted from blood. The origin of the receptors is a man between 40 and 49 years old in good health.

This chain links TRBV19 with TRBJ2-2, with a possible D match to TRBD2 (5 bases). The ends were cut back, 9 bases at V and 0 bases at J, with 17 bases in the middle. CDR3 length equals 16 residues. Germline V gives CDR1 LNHDA, CDR2 SQIVND (reference sequence). In nucleotides, the CDR3 is TGTGCCAGCGAAGAAAGCGGCCCCCCGAACACCGGGGAGCTGTTTTTT. Translation: CASEESGPPNTGELFF.

This clone is deemed medium-sized. The V call is TRBV6-4, the J call TRBJ1-2, with 9 bases identical to TRBD1. The CDR3 covers 13 residues. Germline CDR1 reads MRHNA; CDR2 reads SNTAGT. V lost 2 bases to trimming and J lost 8 bases; unmatched junction nucleotides: 3. The CDR3 reads CASSDADRGGYTF. Written as DNA, the CDR3 is TGTGCCAGCAGTGACGCGGACAGGGGCGGCTACACCTTC.

The rearrangement links TRBV5-8 to TRBJ1-2; no firm D call. Germline assignment: CDR1 SGHTS and CDR2 YDEGEE. V was cut by 1 base and J by 5 bases, with 0 bases left in between. The CDR3 spans 10 residues. The CDR3 loop is CASSLYGYTF. The CDR3 DNA follows: TGTGCCAGCAGCTTGTATGGCTACACCTTC.

This clone was picked up one time. The chain uses TRBV11-2 and TRBJ2-1; D is possibly TRBD1 (5 bases). This CDR3 has 12 amino acids. V was clipped by 5 bases and J by 7 bases, with 9 bases between them. CDR1 is SGHAT, CDR2 FQNNGV, per germline. This CDR3 is CASSHGANEQFF. As DNA, the CDR3 is TGTGCCAGCAGCCATGGGGCTAATGAGCAGTTCTTC.

The rearrangement joins TRBV7-2 to TRBJ2-7; D uncertain. The V end lost 4 bases, the J end lost 2 bases, and 15 bases lay between the germline ends. The CDR3 extends over 15 amino acids. CDR1 SGHTA and CDR2 FQGNSA come from the germline V gene. The CDR3 sequence is CASSSPRRRPYEQYF. Here the CDR3 DNA reads TGTGCCAGCAGCTCGCCCCGGCGGAGACCCTACGAGCAGTACTTC. Looking up the rest from reference TRBV7-2 and TRBJ2-7 gives the full variable domain: GAGVSQSPSNKVTEKGKDVELRCDPISGHTALYWYRQSLGQGLEFLIYFQGNSAPDKSGLPSDRFSAERTGGSVSTLTIQRTQQEDSAVYLCASSSPRRRPYEQYFGPGTRLTVT.

This clone appeared a few times. J is TRBJ2-7 and V is TRBV19, with D unresolved. Germline V gene data show CDR1 as LNHDA and CDR2 as SQIVND (reference sequence). Trimming removed 5 bases at V and 0 bases at J, with 8 bases between. The CDR3 extends over 13 amino acids. CDR3 in amino acids: CASSDPGSYEQYF. The CDR3 nucleotides read TGTGCCAGTAGTGACCCGGGCTCCTACGAGCAGTACTTC.

The chain joins TRBV13 to TRBJ2-7; perhaps TRBD1 as D (6 bases). This CDR3 is built from 13 residues. Germline CDR1 is PRHDT and CDR2 is FYEKMQ (reference sequence). The ends were cut back, 5 bases at V and 0 bases at J, with 8 bases in the middle. The CDR3 DNA sequence: TGTGCCAGCAGCCTACAGGGCTCCTACGAGCAGTACTTC. This codes for CASSLQGSYEQYF.

The genes are TRBV7-6 and TRBJ2-3; TRBD1 aligns across 9 bases. The V segment lost 4 bases and the J segment 5 bases; nucleotides outside the gene matches: 4. The CDR3 consists of 14 residues. CDR1 SGHVS and CDR2 FNYEAQ come from the germline V gene. The CDR3 sequence: CASSYRGQGDTQYF. In DNA form, the CDR3 reads TGTGCCAGCAGCTACAGGGGGCAAGGAGATACGCAGTATTTT.

The chain joins TRBV7-3 to TRBJ2-2, with D possibly being TRBD1 or TRBD2 (6 bases each). Trimming stripped 1 base from V and 2 bases from J, with 11 bases between. Germline CDR1 and CDR2: SGHTA and FQGTGA. This CDR3 is built from 16 residues. The CDR3, as DNA: TGTGCCAGCAGCTTAAAAGGCGGGACAAACACCGGGGAGCTGTTTTTT. As protein: CASSLKGGTNTGELFF.

This clone was detected a few times. The chain couples TRBV4-1 to TRBJ2-7; a weak D match, TRBD2 (6 bases). Trimming took 5 bases from V and 8 from J, leaving 10 bases between them. This CDR3 has 11 residues. Per the germline V gene, CDR1 is MGHRA and CDR2 is YSYEKL. The CDR3 sequence is CASSFAGQQYF. In nucleotides, the CDR3 is TGCGCCAGCAGCTTCGCGGGACAGCAGTACTTC.

The chain employs TRBV27 and TRBJ1-2; D remains unclear. The germline V and J ends were trimmed by 5 bases and 4 bases, with 11 bases remaining between them. CDR1 is MNHEY and CDR2 is SMNVEV in the germline V gene (reference sequence). The CDR3 spans 13 residues. CDR3 sequence reads: CASSATGGYGYTF. The CDR3 DNA is TGTGCCAGCAGTGCAACCGGAGGCTATGGCTACACCTTC.

V and J are TRBV27 and TRBJ2-2, with 9 bases fitting TRBD1. V shed 2 bases and J 3 bases; nucleotides not matched to a gene: 1. CDR1 and CDR2 from the germline V gene are MNHEY and SMNVEV (reference sequence). The CDR3 has 15 residues. For the CDR3, the DNA is TGTGCCAGCAGTTTAGGGACAGGGTACACCGGGGAGCTGTTTTTT. Protein sequence: CASSLGTGYTGELFF.

This clone turned up a few times. This chain joins TRBV19 and TRBJ1-1, with unresolved D. Deletions cut 3 bases from V and 4 bases from J, with 6 bases between. The CDR3 extends over 12 amino acids. Germline V gives CDR1 LNHDA, CDR2 SQIVND (reference sequence). The CDR3 loop is CASSMIGTEAFF. The CDR3 bases are TGTGCCAGTAGTATGATTGGCACTGAAGCTTTCTTT.

The V gene is TRBV6-5, the J gene TRBJ2-5; 7 nucleotides match TRBD2. This CDR3 has 13 amino acids. Germline V CDR1 and CDR2: MNHEY, SVGAGI. V dropped 8 bases and J dropped 3; count of bases not matched to a gene: 6. In DNA, the CDR3 is TGTGCCAGCTCTTTACGGGGGGAAGAGACCCAGTACTTC. This sequence encodes CASSLRGEETQYF.